The rows below give T cell receptor beta chains drawn from one sample of a study of blood T cell repertoires in COVID-19. The method was immunoSEQ multiplex PCR; TCRdb's version includes in-frame clones alone and lacks a portion of them. The top ten hold around 7% of the sample, which has nearly 95,000 clones, 87% seen once. The sequenced sample consisted of peripheral blood. The receptors derive from a human donor with acute or convalescent COVID-19. The donor label of this sample is uncertain. CDR3s include the opening cysteine and the closing phenylalanine or tryptophan. A D gene is named only where the DNA matches it firmly. Clone size is given for some rows only: seen once, a few or many times, or a class if the clone is expanded.

d_call: -
v_call: TRBV14
j_call: TRBJ1-6
clone_size: -
cdr3_aa: CASSQGSGLNSPLHF
cdr3_nt: TGTGCCAGCAGCCAAGGAAGCGGACTTAATTCACCCCTCCACTTT

d_call: -
v_call: TRBV12-3/TRBV12-4
j_call: TRBJ1-1
clone_size: -
cdr3_aa: CASSSGVGTEAFF
cdr3_nt: TGTGCCAGCAGTTCAGGGGTGGGCACTGAAGCTTTCTTT

d_call: -
v_call: TRBV5-5
j_call: TRBJ2-7
clone_size: -
cdr3_aa: CASSLSQGSSYEQYF
cdr3_nt: TGTGCCAGCAGCTTGAGCCAGGGGTCCTCCTACGAGCAGTACTTC

d_call: TRBD1
v_call: TRBV25-1
j_call: TRBJ2-7
clone_size: -
cdr3_aa: CASSRPGGRGEQYF
cdr3_nt: TGTGCCAGCAGTAGACCAGGGGGTAGGGGTGAGCAGTACTTC

d_call: -
v_call: TRBV28
j_call: TRBJ2-1
clone_size: -
cdr3_aa: CASTSWAGSSNEQFF
cdr3_nt: TGTGCCAGCACGTCCTGGGCCGGCTCCAGCAATGAGCAGTTCTTC

d_call: TRBD1
v_call: TRBV12-3/TRBV12-4
j_call: TRBJ2-3
clone_size: -
cdr3_aa: CASSWTGPDTQYF
cdr3_nt: TGTGCCAGCAGTTGGACAGGGCCAGATACGCAGTATTTT

d_call: -
v_call: TRBV5-1
j_call: TRBJ2-3
clone_size: -
cdr3_aa: CASSLGGGGDTQYF
cdr3_nt: TGCGCCAGCAGCTTGGGAGGTGGAGGAGATACGCAGTATTTT

d_call: TRBD1
v_call: TRBV11-3
j_call: TRBJ1-2
clone_size: -
cdr3_aa: CASSSGQGADYGYTF
cdr3_nt: TGTGCCAGCAGCTCTGGACAGGGGGCTGACTATGGCTACACCTTC

d_call: TRBD1
v_call: TRBV28
j_call: TRBJ1-6
clone_size: -
cdr3_aa: CASSFGDRGHSPLHF
cdr3_nt: TGTGCCAGCAGTTTTGGGGACAGGGGGCATTCACCCCTCCACTTT

d_call: TRBD1
v_call: TRBV24-1
j_call: TRBJ1-2
clone_size: -
cdr3_aa: CATSEGTEENGYTF
cdr3_nt: TGTGCCACCAGTGAAGGGACAGAAGAGAATGGCTACACCTTC

d_call: -
v_call: TRBV28
j_call: TRBJ2-7
clone_size: -
cdr3_aa: CASSTVSPYEQYF
cdr3_nt: TGTGCCAGCAGTACAGTGTCCCCCTACGAGCAGTACTTC

d_call: -
v_call: TRBV28
j_call: TRBJ2-2
clone_size: -
cdr3_aa: CASSPTKKAGELFF
cdr3_nt: TGTGCCAGCAGTCCAACCAAGAAAGCTGGGGAGCTGTTTTTT

d_call: -
v_call: TRBV6-1
j_call: TRBJ1-1
clone_size: -
cdr3_aa: CASSESTSGNTEAFF
cdr3_nt: TGTGCCAGCAGTGAATCAACCAGTGGGAACACTGAAGCTTTCTTT

d_call: -
v_call: TRBV2
j_call: TRBJ2-2
clone_size: -
cdr3_aa: CASSGGPTGELFF
cdr3_nt: TGTGCCAGCAGTGGGGGGCCCACCGGGGAGCTGTTTTTT

d_call: -
v_call: TRBV4-1
j_call: TRBJ1-5
clone_size: -
cdr3_aa: CASSQDPTGRGYQPQHF
cdr3_nt: TGCGCCAGCAGCCAAGATCCCACAGGGAGGGGATATCAGCCCCAGCATTTT

d_call: TRBD1
v_call: TRBV29-1
j_call: TRBJ2-2
clone_size: few
cdr3_aa: CSVDDRGRDTGELFF
cdr3_nt: TGCAGCGTTGATGACAGGGGGCGAGACACCGGGGAGCTGTTTTTT

d_call: TRBD1
v_call: TRBV7-9
j_call: TRBJ1-2
clone_size: -
cdr3_aa: CASSRPRGTGGDYGYTF
cdr3_nt: TGTGCCAGCAGCCGACCCCGAGGGACAGGGGGCGACTATGGCTACACCTTC

d_call: TRBD1
v_call: TRBV29-1
j_call: TRBJ2-1
clone_size: -
cdr3_aa: CSAGQGVNEQFF
cdr3_nt: TGCAGCGCGGGACAGGGTGTGAATGAGCAGTTCTTC

d_call: -
v_call: TRBV5-6
j_call: TRBJ1-6
clone_size: once
cdr3_aa: CASSLEHSPLHF
cdr3_nt: TGTGCCAGCAGCTTGGAGCACTCACCCCTCCACTTT

d_call: -
v_call: TRBV11-2
j_call: TRBJ1-2
clone_size: -
cdr3_aa: CASSLLGGLRAFYGYTF
cdr3_nt: TGTGCCAGCAGCTTATTAGGGGGTCTCCGGGCCTTCTATGGCTACACCTTC

d_call: -
v_call: TRBV27
j_call: TRBJ1-2
clone_size: -
cdr3_aa: CASSTATGNYGYTF
cdr3_nt: TGTGCCAGCAGCACTGCGACGGGAAACTATGGCTACACCTTC

d_call: -
v_call: TRBV15
j_call: TRBJ1-4
clone_size: -
cdr3_aa: CATSRGGGGEKLFF
cdr3_nt: TGTGCCACCAGCAGAGGAGGGGGGGGTGAAAAACTGTTTTTT

d_call: -
v_call: TRBV19
j_call: TRBJ1-3
clone_size: -
cdr3_aa: CASSISVSGNTIYF
cdr3_nt: TGTGCCAGTAGTATTTCGGTTAGTGGAAACACCATATATTTT

d_call: -
v_call: TRBV7-3
j_call: TRBJ2-2
clone_size: -
cdr3_aa: CASTVDRFNGELFF
cdr3_nt: TGTGCCAGCACCGTTGACAGGTTTAACGGGGAGCTGTTTTTT

d_call: -
v_call: TRBV6-2/TRBV6-3
j_call: TRBJ2-5
clone_size: once
cdr3_aa: CASSYSKSGSETQYF
cdr3_nt: TGTGCCAGCAGTTACTCCAAGTCGGGGAGCGAGACCCAGTACTTC

d_call: TRBD1
v_call: TRBV12-3/TRBV12-4
j_call: TRBJ1-2
clone_size: -
cdr3_aa: CASSADRYYGYTF
cdr3_nt: TGTGCCAGCAGTGCGGACAGGTACTATGGCTACACCTTC

d_call: TRBD1
v_call: TRBV2
j_call: TRBJ1-2
clone_size: once
cdr3_aa: CASRTGQSYTF
cdr3_nt: TGTGCCAGCAGGACGGGACAGAGCTACACCTTC

d_call: -
v_call: TRBV9
j_call: TRBJ1-1
clone_size: -
cdr3_aa: CASSYEGGTEAFF
cdr3_nt: TGTGCCAGCAGCTATGAGGGCGGGACTGAAGCTTTCTTT

d_call: TRBD2
v_call: TRBV11-2
j_call: TRBJ2-5
clone_size: once
cdr3_aa: CASSPSAGGETQYF
cdr3_nt: TGTGCCAGCAGCCCCTCAGCGGGAGGGGAGACCCAGTACTTC

d_call: -
v_call: TRBV10-1
j_call: TRBJ2-3
clone_size: -
cdr3_aa: CASSGTSLGTQYF
cdr3_nt: TGCGCCAGCAGTGGTACTAGCCTTGGTACGCAGTATTTT

d_call: -
v_call: TRBV6-1
j_call: TRBJ1-5
clone_size: -
cdr3_aa: CASSWAASEAQHF
cdr3_nt: TGTGCCAGCAGTTGGGCAGCCTCTGAAGCCCAGCATTTT

d_call: -
v_call: TRBV4-2
j_call: TRBJ1-3
clone_size: -
cdr3_aa: CASSQDTGLGGNTIYF
cdr3_nt: TGTGCCAGCAGCCAAGATACGGGATTAGGGGGAAACACCATATATTTT

d_call: -
v_call: TRBV28
j_call: TRBJ2-2
clone_size: -
cdr3_aa: CASSHRPRDGPGAGELFF
cdr3_nt: TGTGCCAGCAGCCACCGACCGAGGGATGGGCCTGGGGCCGGGGAGCTGTTTTTT

d_call: -
v_call: TRBV6-5
j_call: TRBJ1-2
clone_size: -
cdr3_aa: CASRSPQGFGYTF
cdr3_nt: TGTGCCAGCAGGTCCCCCCAGGGTTTTGGCTACACCTTC

d_call: -
v_call: TRBV7-8
j_call: TRBJ2-2
clone_size: -
cdr3_aa: CASLTRQTGELFF
cdr3_nt: TGTGCCAGCCTCACGAGGCAGACCGGGGAGCTGTTTTTT

d_call: TRBD2
v_call: TRBV6-2/TRBV6-3
j_call: TRBJ2-2
clone_size: once
cdr3_aa: CASSYSRGLAQTTGELFF
cdr3_nt: TGTGCCAGCAGTTACTCGAGGGGACTAGCGCAAACCACCGGGGAGCTGTTTTTT

d_call: -
v_call: TRBV29-1
j_call: TRBJ1-1
clone_size: -
cdr3_aa: CSVDHGSEAFF
cdr3_nt: TGCAGCGTTGACCACGGGAGTGAAGCTTTCTTT

d_call: -
v_call: TRBV5-1
j_call: TRBJ1-1
clone_size: -
cdr3_aa: CASSLEAQGSTEAFF
cdr3_nt: TGCGCCAGCAGCTTGGAAGCTCAGGGGAGTACTGAAGCTTTCTTT

d_call: -
v_call: TRBV28
j_call: TRBJ2-7
clone_size: -
cdr3_aa: CASSLQGYEQYF
cdr3_nt: TGTGCCAGCAGTCTCCAGGGATACGAGCAGTACTTC

d_call: TRBD2
v_call: TRBV7-8
j_call: TRBJ2-2
clone_size: once
cdr3_aa: CASSPSGGQTGELFF
cdr3_nt: TGTGCCAGCAGCCCAAGCGGGGGGCAGACCGGGGAGCTGTTTTTT

d_call: -
v_call: TRBV4-1
j_call: TRBJ1-5
clone_size: -
cdr3_aa: CASSKAGEGNQPQHF
cdr3_nt: TGCGCCAGCAGTAAAGCGGGGGAGGGGAATCAGCCCCAGCATTTT

d_call: TRBD1
v_call: TRBV5-1
j_call: TRBJ2-1
clone_size: -
cdr3_aa: CASSRTGDRGTGNEQFF
cdr3_nt: TGCGCCAGCAGCCGTACAGGGGACAGGGGAACGGGGAATGAGCAGTTCTTC

d_call: -
v_call: TRBV24-1
j_call: TRBJ1-2
clone_size: once
cdr3_aa: CATSDGGLYGYTF
cdr3_nt: TGTGCCACCAGTGATGGCGGGCTGTATGGCTACACCTTC

d_call: TRBD1
v_call: TRBV6-5
j_call: TRBJ1-5
clone_size: -
cdr3_aa: CASTPLDRDQPQHF
cdr3_nt: TGTGCCAGCACACCATTAGACAGGGATCAGCCCCAGCATTTT

d_call: -
v_call: TRBV9
j_call: TRBJ2-7
clone_size: -
cdr3_aa: CASSVGGEIYEQYF
cdr3_nt: TGTGCCAGCAGCGTAGGCGGGGAGATTTACGAGCAGTACTTC

d_call: -
v_call: TRBV28
j_call: TRBJ2-5
clone_size: -
cdr3_aa: CASSFPGGPETQYF
cdr3_nt: TGTGCCAGCAGTTTCCCCGGGGGGCCCGAGACCCAGTACTTC

d_call: TRBD2
v_call: TRBV10-3
j_call: TRBJ2-2
clone_size: -
cdr3_aa: CAISPGLAYGELFF
cdr3_nt: TGTGCCATCAGCCCGGGACTAGCTTATGGGGAGCTGTTTTTT

d_call: -
v_call: TRBV6-5
j_call: TRBJ2-5
clone_size: -
cdr3_aa: CASSYSREETQYF
cdr3_nt: TGTGCCAGCAGTTACTCCCGGGAAGAGACCCAGTACTTC

d_call: TRBD1
v_call: TRBV28
j_call: TRBJ2-3
clone_size: -
cdr3_aa: CASRTGGRSTDTQYF
cdr3_nt: TGTGCCAGCAGAACAGGGGGCCGTAGCACAGATACGCAGTATTTT

d_call: TRBD1
v_call: TRBV7-2
j_call: TRBJ1-5
clone_size: -
cdr3_aa: CASTTDRDQPQHF
cdr3_nt: TGTGCCAGCACCACAGACAGGGATCAGCCCCAGCATTTT

d_call: TRBD1
v_call: TRBV7-9
j_call: TRBJ2-5
clone_size: -
cdr3_aa: CASSSTDRLGAETQYF
cdr3_nt: TGTGCCAGCAGCTCGACGGACAGGTTAGGGGCAGAGACCCAGTACTTC

d_call: -
v_call: TRBV5-4
j_call: TRBJ1-1
clone_size: -
cdr3_aa: CASSLISGEGTEAFF
cdr3_nt: TGTGCCAGCAGCTTGATATCGGGGGAGGGCACTGAAGCTTTCTTT

d_call: TRBD1
v_call: TRBV6-6
j_call: TRBJ1-4
clone_size: -
cdr3_aa: CASSRQGARTYEKLFF
cdr3_nt: TGTGCCAGCAGTCGACAGGGGGCGAGAACGTATGAAAAACTGTTTTTT

d_call: -
v_call: TRBV19
j_call: TRBJ1-2
clone_size: -
cdr3_aa: CASNDVSGGGPGYTF
cdr3_nt: TGTGCCAGTAATGATGTTTCGGGAGGAGGGCCTGGCTACACCTTC

d_call: -
v_call: TRBV5-1
j_call: TRBJ1-2
clone_size: -
cdr3_aa: CASSPTSGSYGYTF
cdr3_nt: TGCGCCAGCAGCCCTACCTCGGGTAGTTATGGCTACACCTTC